The rows below give T cell receptor beta chains drawn from one sample of a study of Ad26.COV2.S vaccination and SARS-CoV-2 variants. Sequencing used immunoSEQ multiplex PCR; TCRdb keeps in-frame clones, though not all of them. Among 380,000 or so clones listed, 70% to 90% were seen once. This specimen was peripheral blood, taken in a trial of Ad26.COV2.S vaccine versus placebo. These receptors were obtained from a person aged 18 to 65 who received the Ad26.COV2.S COVID-19 vaccine or a placebo. Each CDR3 is given with its conserved first and last residue. The D gene is left open where the match is weak.

>NA|TRBJ1-1|TRBV2
TGTGCCAGCAGTGCCGGACAGCTGAACACTGAAGCTTTCTTT
CASSAGQLNTEAFF
>TRBD1|TRBJ1-3|TRBV9
TGTGCCAGCAGCGGACAGGGTGCTGGAAACACCATATATTTT
CASSGQGAGNTIYF
>NA|TRBJ2-1|TRBV7-7
TGTGCTAGCAGCTTATTCAAAAGTTCCTACAATGAGCAGTTCTTC
CASSLFKSSYNEQFF
>TRBD1|TRBJ2-7|TRBV27
TGTGCCAGCAGTTCCACGGGACAGGCCTACGAGCAGTACTTC
CASSSTGQAYEQYF
>NA|TRBJ2-7|TRBV29-1
TGCAGCGTTGGGGCTGTTTCCTACGAGCAGTACTTC
CSVGAVSYEQYF
>NA|TRBJ1-2|TRBV20-1
TGCAGTGCTAGTAGGTCAGACCCTAACTATGGCTACACCTTC
CSASRSDPNYGYTF
>TRBD1|TRBJ2-2|TRBV5-1
TGCGCCAGCAGCCCTGACAGGGGTGGCACCGGGGAGCTGTTTTTT
CASSPDRGGTGELFF
>NA|TRBJ1-5|TRBV4-1
TGCGCCAGCAGCCAAGAAGAAGGGGGGCATCAGCCCCAGCATTTT
CASSQEEGGHQPQHF
>TRBD2|TRBJ2-7|TRBV12-3/TRBV12-4
TGTGCCAGCAGGATAGCGGGAGGGTACGAGCAGTACTTC
CASRIAGGYEQYF
>NA|TRBJ1-3|TRBV19
TGTGCCAGTACCCAGGGGACGGCTGGAAACACCATATATTTT
CASTQGTAGNTIYF
>NA|TRBJ1-5|TRBV3-1/TRBV3-2
TGTGCCAGCAGCCAAGGTCAGGCCAATCAGCCCCAGCATTTT
CASSQGQANQPQHF
>NA|TRBJ2-1|TRBV7-9
TGTGCCAGCAGCACGACTAGTTCTTGGGAGTTCTTC
CASSTTSSWEFF
>NA|TRBJ1-2|TRBV5-1
TGCGCCAGCAGCTTGGACTCACAGGGCTATGGCTACACCTTC
CASSLDSQGYGYTF
>NA|TRBJ2-7|TRBV13
TGTGCCAGCAGGGCAGCCTTCTCCTACGAGCAGTACTTC
CASRAAFSYEQYF
>NA|TRBJ2-2|TRBV2
TGTGCCAGCAGCAGGGGGGGCTCAGGCGGGGAGCTGTTTTTT
CASSRGGSGGELFF
>TRBD1|TRBJ2-7|TRBV12-3/TRBV12-4
TGTGCCAGTGGGACAGGAGCTTCCTACGAGCAGTACTTC
CASGTGASYEQYF